The 24 T cell receptor beta chains in this list originate from one sample, sequenced in a study of cytomegalovirus exposure and HLA in healthy donors. PCR employed 60 Vbeta and 13 Jbeta primers. The protocol was immunoSEQ multiplex PCR, while the TCRdb copy is restricted to in-frame clones and leaves out a portion. The sample lists around 170,000 clones, roughly 80% seen once, with less than 7% in the top ten. The sequenced sample was PBMCs. The receptor set was obtained from a man aged 40-49 years in good health and CMV-seropositive.

The V and J genes are TRBV7-9 and TRBJ2-7, with D tentatively TRBD2 (6 bases). The CDR3 sequence is 15 residues long. The V and J ends lost 0 bases and 3 bases respectively, with 12 bases between them. The V gene's germline CDR1 is SEHNR and CDR2 FQNEAQ (reference sequence). The CDR3 sequence: CASSLAEGRHYEQYF. The CDR3 region has the DNA TGTGCCAGCAGCTTAGCGGAGGGTCGGCACTACGAGCAGTACTTC.

By share of the sample, this clone is large (0.1 to 1%). The chain links TRBV4-3 to TRBJ2-2; tentatively, D is TRBD1 (5 bases). This CDR3 contains 18 residues. V gave up 3 bases and J gave up 2 bases, with 19 bases separating them. Germline V gives CDR1 LGHNA, CDR2 YSLEER. In DNA, the CDR3 is TGCGCCAGCAGCCACGGCCGAACAGGAGACCTTAACACCGGGGAGCTGTTTTTT. Translating gives CASSHGRTGDLNTGELFF.

The V and J genes are TRBV4-3 and TRBJ2-7; 7 nucleotides line up with TRBD1. Trimming cost V 1 base and J 5 bases; bases outside gene matches: 8. Per the germline V gene, CDR1 is LGHNA and CDR2 is YSLEER. The CDR3 spans 15 residues. The CDR3 DNA sequence: TGCGCCAGCAGCCAAGTGGGAAAGGGGGCCAACGAGCAGTACTTC. Amino acid sequence: CASSQVGKGANEQYF.

V and J are TRBV25-1 and TRBJ1-2; D is possibly TRBD1 (5 bases). Germline V gene lookup returns CDR1 MGHDK and CDR2 SYGVNS. V was pared by 3 bases and J by 5 bases, with 16 bases between. The CDR3 loop spans 15 amino acids. CDR3 residues: CASSDGPGTEYGYTF. CDR3 sequence (DNA): TGTGCCAGCAGTGATGGCCCTGGGACTGAGTATGGCTACACCTTC.

V and J are TRBV7-3 and TRBJ1-2; D unclear. CDR1 is SGHTA, CDR2 FQGTGA, per germline. This CDR3 has 15 amino acids. V was trimmed by 5 bases and J by 3 bases, leaving 16 bases between them. Written as DNA, the CDR3 is TGTGCCAGCAGCATAGGAGGGAGGTGGGACTATGGCTACACCTTC. It yields the protein CASSIGGRWDYGYTF.

The rearrangement joins TRBV15 to TRBJ2-7; D perhaps matches TRBD1 (5 bases). Germline CDR1 and CDR2: LNHNV and YYDKDF (reference sequence). Trimming shortened V by 0 bases and J by 1 base, and 10 bases separated the two germline ends. The length of the CDR3 is 15 residues. The CDR3 is CATSRDQGVSYEQYF. The CDR3 nucleotides are TGTGCCACCAGCAGAGATCAAGGGGTGTCCTACGAGCAGTACTTC.

This clone showed up just a few times. V and J are TRBV29-1 and TRBJ2-3; 7 nucleotides line up with TRBD2. CDR3 size: 13 residues. Germline assignment: CDR1 SQVTM and CDR2 ANQGSEA. The CDR3 sequence is CSHGGVGGDTQYF. DNA for the CDR3: TGCAGTCATGGGGGGGTGGGTGGAGATACGCAGTATTTT.

This sequence joins TRBV25-1 and TRBJ2-1; 7 bases match TRBD1. The CDR3 totals 16 residues. Germline values: CDR1 MGHDK, CDR2 SYGVNS. V trimming: 4 bases; J trimming: 4 bases; junction bases outside the gene matches: 10. The CDR3 coding sequence is TGTGCCAGCAGTGTCAATACCGGGACAGCGTACAATGAGCAGTTCTTC. Protein sequence: CASSVNTGTAYNEQFF.

The chain combines TRBV11-2 with TRBJ2-1; 8 bases map to TRBD2. Germline V CDR1 and CDR2: SGHAT, FQNNGV. The CDR3 covers 16 residues. V lost 5 bases, J lost 4 bases, and 10 bases stayed unmatched. The CDR3 loop is CASSPPGGSEYNEQFF. CDR3 in DNA: TGTGCCAGCAGCCCCCCGGGAGGGTCCGAATACAATGAGCAGTTCTTC.

The chain couples TRBV7-9 to TRBJ1-5; D remains ambiguous. The CDR3 totals 14 residues. Trimming removed 1 base at V and 8 bases at J, with 12 bases between. Germline V gene sequence: CDR1 SEHNR, CDR2 FQNEAQ (reference sequence). In DNA form, the CDR3 reads TGTGCCAGCAGCTTAGTAGGGAGAAACGAGCCCCAGCATTTT. Translation: CASSLVGRNEPQHF. The full variable domain, completed using reference TRBV7-9 and TRBJ1-5, is DTGVSQNPRHKITKRGQNVTFRCDPISEHNRLYWYRQTLGQGPEFLTYFQNEAQLEKSRLLSDRFSAERPKGSFSTLEIQRTEQGDSAMYLCASSLVGRNEPQHFGDGTRLSIL.

This clone has a handful of counts. Here the CDR3 reads CASSLGLAGEKQYF. In nucleotides, the CDR3 is TGTGCCAGCAGCTTAGGGCTAGCGGGGGAGAAGCAGTACTTC. The chain joins TRBV7-2 to TRBJ2-5, with 10 bases fitting TRBD2. Germline trimming cut 1 base from V and 11 bases from J; bases unmatched to any gene: 7. CDR1 is SGHTA, CDR2 FQGNSA, per germline. The CDR3 is made up of 14 amino acids.

The chain carries TRBV30 and TRBJ2-7, with D possibly TRBD2 on 6 matching bases. V lost 2 bases to trimming and J lost 5 bases, with 10 bases between them. Germline V lookup: CDR1 GTSNPN, CDR2 SVGIG (reference sequence). The CDR3 has 12 amino acids. The CDR3 reads CAWSFGEDEQYF. The CDR3, as DNA: TGTGCCTGGAGTTTCGGGGAGGACGAGCAGTACTTC.

This chain links TRBV19 with TRBJ2-1; 8 positions agree with TRBD2. Per the germline V gene, CDR1 is LNHDA and CDR2 is SQIVND (reference sequence). Trimming cost V 6 bases and J 12 bases; bases outside gene matches: 16. The CDR3 is 15 amino acids. In DNA, the CDR3 is TGTGCCAGTAGGAATAGAGCGGGGGCGGAACGGACGCAGTTCTTC. Protein: CASRNRAGAERTQFF.

The chain has TRBV15 and TRBJ1-3; D gene uncertain. The CDR3 has 17 amino acids. V gave up 0 bases and J gave up 3 bases, with 15 bases separating them. Per the germline V gene, CDR1 is LNHNV and CDR2 is YYDKDF (reference sequence). The CDR3 is CATSRDASWGGGNTIYF. The CDR3 bases are TGTGCCACCAGCAGAGATGCCTCATGGGGAGGTGGAAACACCATATATTTT.

This rearrangement joins TRBV7-6 to TRBJ1-3, with TRBD1 matching over 8 bases. CDR3 length: 16 residues. Germline V gene data show CDR1 as SGHVS and CDR2 as FNYEAQ. V shed 5 bases and J 0 bases; nucleotides not matched to a gene: 6. CDR3 loop: CASSLTGANSGNTIYF. CDR3 DNA: TGTGCCAGCAGCCTGACAGGGGCGAACTCTGGAAACACCATATATTTT.

The V call is TRBV19, the J call TRBJ1-6; 10 bases are shared with TRBD1. Per germline, CDR1 LNHDA and CDR2 SQIVND (reference sequence). Trimming removed 10 bases from V and 10 bases from J; junction bases left unmatched: 13. The CDR3 loop spans 15 amino acids. CDR3 DNA sequence: TGTGCCACCCACACTCCGGGACAGGGGCGGTCACCCCTCCACTTT. It translates to CATHTPGQGRSPLHF.

The chain is built from TRBV6-1 and TRBJ2-7, with TRBD1 matching over 8 bases. From germline, CDR1 is MNHNS and CDR2 SASEGT. V lost 7 bases, J lost 3 bases, and 5 bases stayed unmatched. The CDR3 contains 13 residues. The DNA of the CDR3 is TGTGCCAGCACCCCGGACAGGGTCTACGAGCAGTACTTC. As protein: CASTPDRVYEQYF.

The gene calls are TRBV28 and TRBJ2-7; tentatively, D is TRBD1 (6 bases). CDR1 MDHEN and CDR2 SYDVKM come from the germline V gene. There are 16 residues in the CDR3. The germline V and J ends were trimmed by 5 bases and 0 bases, with 17 bases remaining between them. CDR3 loop: CASSQKGQRFSYEQYF. CDR3 coding DNA: TGTGCCAGCAGTCAAAAAGGACAGAGGTTCTCCTACGAGCAGTACTTC.

This rearrangement joins TRBV19 to TRBJ2-5, with D hard to call. This CDR3 is built from 13 residues. The V end was cut by 7 bases, the J end by 1 base, with 10 bases between. Germline CDR1 is LNHDA and CDR2 is SQIVND (reference sequence). CDR3 sequence (DNA): TGTGCCAGTAAATACAGCCTCCAAGAGACCCAGTACTTC. Translated: CASKYSLQETQYF. Based on the CDR3 plus reference TRBV19 and TRBJ2-5, the full variable domain is DGGITQSPKYLFRKEGQNVTLSCEQNLNHDAMYWYRQDPGQGLRLIYYSQIVNDFQKGDIAEGYSVSREKKESFPLTVTSAQKNPTAFYLCASKYSLQETQYFGPGTRLLVL.

The chain recombines TRBV7-2 with TRBJ2-7; 10 bases align to TRBD2. Losses at the gene ends were 4 bases for V and 6 bases for J; bases not matched to a gene: 6. The CDR3 runs 14 residues. The germline V gene encodes CDR1 SGHTA and CDR2 FQGNSA. The CDR3, as DNA: TGTGCCAGCAGCTCTATAAGCGGGGGGGGCGAGCAGTACTTC. This codes for CASSSISGGGEQYF.

V gene TRBV7-9 combines with J gene TRBJ2-7, with a possible D match to TRBD1 (5 bases). CDR3 size: 13 residues. V gave up 7 bases and J gave up 1 base, with 11 bases separating them. Per the germline V gene, CDR1 is SEHNR and CDR2 is FQNEAQ (reference sequence). The CDR3 loop is CASTPDSSYEQYF. For the CDR3, the DNA is TGTGCCAGCACCCCTGACAGTTCCTACGAGCAGTACTTC. The full variable domain, completed using reference TRBV7-9 and TRBJ2-7, is DTGVSQNPRHKITKRGQNVTFRCDPISEHNRLYWYRQTLGQGPEFLTYFQNEAQLEKSRLLSDRFSAERPKGSFSTLEIQRTEQGDSAMYLCASTPDSSYEQYFGPGTRLTVT.

CDR3 amino acids: CASSFKPAGDTQYF. In DNA, the CDR3 is TGTGCCAGCAGTTTCAAACCGGCGGGGGATACGCAGTATTTT. The chain couples TRBV27 to TRBJ2-3; maybe TRBD2 (6 bases). The CDR3 is 14 amino acids. Germline CDR1 and CDR2: MNHEY and SMNVEV (reference sequence). V gave up 3 bases and J gave up 6 bases, with 13 bases separating them.

The chain couples TRBV9 to TRBJ1-2; no reliable D call. Germline V gene lookup returns CDR1 SGDLS and CDR2 YYNGEE. V was pared by 2 bases and J by 4 bases, with 9 bases between. The CDR3 runs 13 residues. This chain's CDR3 is CASSVSGFYGYTF. The CDR3, as DNA: TGTGCCAGCAGCGTTTCCGGGTTCTATGGCTACACCTTC.

The chain is built from TRBV25-1 and TRBJ2-5, with D possibly matching TRBD1 (6 bases). Per germline, CDR1 MGHDK and CDR2 SYGVNS. The CDR3 has 14 residues. The V end lost 4 bases, the J end lost 2 bases, and 11 bases lay between the germline ends. The CDR3 nucleotides are TGTGCCAGCAGTGGATGGACAGCGCAAGAGACCCAGTACTTC. It codes for CASSGWTAQETQYF.